These 8 T cell receptor beta chains were all obtained from the same sample, sequenced in a study of T cell changes during pregnancy in multiple sclerosis. The data were produced by immunoSEQ multiplex PCR, yet TCRdb's version contains in-frame clones alone and is incomplete. Of about 41,000 clones in the sample, less than 95% were seen once. Sequenced material: CD8+ T cells from peripheral blood mononuclear cells, taken in the first trimester of pregnancy. These receptors were collected from a female donor with multiple sclerosis, enrolled in a pregnancy study.

The chain is built from TRBV2 and TRBJ2-7; TRBD1 aligns across 7 bases. The CDR3 consists of 15 residues. After removal of 5 bases from V and 5 bases from J, the junction contained 12 bases not matched to a gene. Germline V gene data show CDR1 as SNHLY and CDR2 as FYNNEI. The CDR3 DNA follows: TGTGCCAGCAGTCCTATTATAACAGGGGATAACGAGCAGTACTTC. Amino acids: CASSPIITGDNEQYF.

This clone occurred a few times. The chain links TRBV6-5 to TRBJ1-1; 8 bases are a match to TRBD1. The CDR3 contains 14 residues. V shed 4 bases and J 0 bases; nucleotides not matched to a gene: 1. CDR1 is MNHEY, CDR2 SVGAGI, per germline. The CDR3 protein is CASSSGGMNTEAFF. CDR3 sequence (DNA): TGTGCCAGCAGTTCAGGGGGCATGAACACTGAAGCTTTCTTT.

This chain links TRBV9 with TRBJ2-1, with D possibly matching TRBD2 (6 bases). Germline V gene sequence: CDR1 SGDLS, CDR2 YYNGEE. Trimming took off 0 bases at V and 1 base at J, with 11 bases between the two ends. The CDR3 length is 16 residues. CDR3 DNA sequence: TGTGCCAGCAGCGTAGTTAGCGGCCATTCCTACAATGAGCAGTTCTTC. Protein sequence: CASSVVSGHSYNEQFF.

V is TRBV5-5 and J is TRBJ2-6, with 12 bases identical to TRBD1. CDR1 is SGHKS, CDR2 YYEKEE, per germline (reference sequence). The CDR3 sequence is 19 residues long. V dropped 4 bases and J dropped 0; count of bases not matched to a gene: 8. The CDR3 spells CASSTGQGAYFSGANVLTF. The CDR3 coding sequence is TGTGCCAGCAGCACGGGACAGGGGGCTTACTTCTCTGGGGCCAACGTCCTGACTTTC.

The CDR3 bases are TGTGCCACCCCTTTCCTTGGCCCAGATACAGGCTCTGGGGCCAACGTCCTGACTTTC. It encodes CATPFLGPDTGSGANVLTF. The chain uses TRBV28 and TRBJ2-6, with a possible D match to TRBD1 (5 bases). Trimming removed 10 bases at V and 0 bases at J, with 25 bases between. Germline CDR1 and CDR2: MDHEN and SYDVKM. The CDR3 is 19 residues long.

The chain has TRBV18 and TRBJ2-3; perhaps TRBD2 as D (6 bases). Per the germline V gene, CDR1 is KGHSH and CDR2 is LQKENI. Trimming cost V 4 bases and J 4 bases, with 21 bases left between them. This CDR3 comprises 17 residues. The CDR3 DNA sequence: TGTGCCAGCTCACGCCCCGGGACTGAGGCCGTCCCAGATACGCAGTATTTT. It yields the protein CASSRPGTEAVPDTQYF.

The genes are TRBV2 and TRBJ2-7; 9 nucleotides line up with TRBD1. J lost 2 bases, V lost 4 bases, and 9 bases had no gene match. This CDR3 comprises 16 residues. Germline loops: CDR1 SNHLY, CDR2 FYNNEI. DNA of the CDR3: TGTGCCAGCAGTGTATCACAGGGGGCGTTCGCCTACGAGCAGTACTTC. It specifies CASSVSQGAFAYEQYF.

This rearrangement joins TRBV19 to TRBJ2-7, with a possible D match to TRBD2 (6 bases). Germline assignment: CDR1 LNHDA and CDR2 SQIVND (reference sequence). The V and J ends lost 9 bases and 6 bases respectively, with 15 bases between them. This CDR3 has 12 residues. In DNA form, the CDR3 reads TGTGCCAGCGGTCTGGGGGGACGCGAGCAGTACTTC. Amino acid sequence: CASGLGGREQYF.